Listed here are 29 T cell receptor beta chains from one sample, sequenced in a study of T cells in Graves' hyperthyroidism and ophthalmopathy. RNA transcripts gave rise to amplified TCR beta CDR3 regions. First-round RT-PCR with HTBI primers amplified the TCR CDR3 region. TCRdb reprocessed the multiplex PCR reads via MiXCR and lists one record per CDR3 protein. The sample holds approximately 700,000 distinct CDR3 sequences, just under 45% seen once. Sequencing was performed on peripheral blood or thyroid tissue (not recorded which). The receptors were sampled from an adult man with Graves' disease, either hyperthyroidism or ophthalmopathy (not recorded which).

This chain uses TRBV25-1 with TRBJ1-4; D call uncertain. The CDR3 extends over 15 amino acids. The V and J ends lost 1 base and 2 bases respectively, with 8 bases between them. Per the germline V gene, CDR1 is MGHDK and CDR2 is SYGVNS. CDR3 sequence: CASSEWRVTNEKLFF. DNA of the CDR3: TGTGCCAGCAGTGAATGGAGGGTGACTAATGAAAAACTGTTTTTT.

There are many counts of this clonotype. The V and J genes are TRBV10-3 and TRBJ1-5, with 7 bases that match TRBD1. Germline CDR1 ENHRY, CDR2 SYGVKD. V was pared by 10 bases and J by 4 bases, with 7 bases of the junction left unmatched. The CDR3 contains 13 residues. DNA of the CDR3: TGTGCCACGAAACCAGGGGGAAATCAGCCCCAGCATTTT. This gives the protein CATKPGGNQPQHF.

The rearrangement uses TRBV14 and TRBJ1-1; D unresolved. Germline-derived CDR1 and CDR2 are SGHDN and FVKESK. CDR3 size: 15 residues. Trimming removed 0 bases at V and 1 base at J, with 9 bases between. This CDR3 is CASSQEIPPNTEAFF. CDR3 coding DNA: TGTGCCAGCAGCCAAGAAATACCCCCGAACACTGAAGCTTTCTTT.

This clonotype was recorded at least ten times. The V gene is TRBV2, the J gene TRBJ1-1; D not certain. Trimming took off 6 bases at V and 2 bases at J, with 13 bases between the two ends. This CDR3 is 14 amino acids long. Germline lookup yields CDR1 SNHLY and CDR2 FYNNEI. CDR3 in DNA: TGTGCCAGCAGCCCCGATATGGGAAACACTGAAGCTTTCTTT. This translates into CASSPDMGNTEAFF.

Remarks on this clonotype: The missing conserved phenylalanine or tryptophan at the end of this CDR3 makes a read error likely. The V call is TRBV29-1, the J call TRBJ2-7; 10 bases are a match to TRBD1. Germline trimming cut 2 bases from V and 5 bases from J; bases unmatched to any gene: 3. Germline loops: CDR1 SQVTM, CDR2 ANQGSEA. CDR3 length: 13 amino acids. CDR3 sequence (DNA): TGCAGCGTTGAAAATGGGACAGGGGACGAGCAGTACCTC. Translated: CSVENGTGDEQYL.

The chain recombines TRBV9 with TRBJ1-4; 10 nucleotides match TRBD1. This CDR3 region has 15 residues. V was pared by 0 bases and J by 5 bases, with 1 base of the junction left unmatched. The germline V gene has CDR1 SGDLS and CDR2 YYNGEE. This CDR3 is CASSVGTGGNEKLFF. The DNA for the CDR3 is TGTGCCAGCAGCGTAGGGACAGGGGGGAATGAAAAACTGTTTTTT.

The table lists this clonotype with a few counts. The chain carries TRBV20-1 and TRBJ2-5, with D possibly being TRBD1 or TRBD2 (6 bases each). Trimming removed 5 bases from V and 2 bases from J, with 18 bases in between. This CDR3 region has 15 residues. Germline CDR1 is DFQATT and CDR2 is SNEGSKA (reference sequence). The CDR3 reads CSAWLGGSGQETQYF. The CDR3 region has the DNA TGCAGTGCTTGGCTGGGGGGCAGCGGGCAAGAGACCCAGTACTTC.

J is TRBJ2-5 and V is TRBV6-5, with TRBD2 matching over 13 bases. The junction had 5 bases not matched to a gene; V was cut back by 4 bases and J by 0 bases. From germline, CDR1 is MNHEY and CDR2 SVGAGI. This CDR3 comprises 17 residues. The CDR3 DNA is TGTGCCAGCAGTTCGTCAGGGACTAGCGGGGACCAAGAGACCCAGTACTTC. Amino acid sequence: CASSSSGTSGDQETQYF.

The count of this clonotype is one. The CDR3 sequence: CASSVDNSIYF. The DNA for the CDR3 is TGTGCCAGCAGTGTCGACAACTCCATATATTTT. The chain employs TRBV2 and TRBJ1-3; D is uncertain. V dropped 4 bases and J dropped 11 bases, with 9 bases sitting between them. This CDR3 comprises 11 residues. In germline, CDR1 is SNHLY, CDR2 FYNNEI.

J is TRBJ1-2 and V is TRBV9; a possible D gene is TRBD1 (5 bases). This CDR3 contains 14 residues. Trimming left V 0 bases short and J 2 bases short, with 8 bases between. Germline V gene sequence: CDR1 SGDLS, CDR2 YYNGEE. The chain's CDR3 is CASSVGGSNYGYTF. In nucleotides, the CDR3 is TGTGCCAGCAGCGTAGGGGGGTCCAACTATGGCTACACCTTC.

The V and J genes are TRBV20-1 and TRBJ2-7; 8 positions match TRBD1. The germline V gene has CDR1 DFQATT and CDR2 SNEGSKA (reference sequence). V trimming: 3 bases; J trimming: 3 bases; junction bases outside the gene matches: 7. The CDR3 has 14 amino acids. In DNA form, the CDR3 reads TGCAGTGCTAGGCCACCCGGGACAGGCTACGAGCAGTACTTC. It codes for CSARPPGTGYEQYF.

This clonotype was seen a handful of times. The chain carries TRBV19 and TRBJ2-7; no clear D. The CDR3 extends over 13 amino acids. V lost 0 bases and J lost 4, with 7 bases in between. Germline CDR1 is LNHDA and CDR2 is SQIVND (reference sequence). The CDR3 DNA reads TGTGCCAGTAGTATAGATCTGAGTTACGAGCAGTACTTC. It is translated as CASSIDLSYEQYF.

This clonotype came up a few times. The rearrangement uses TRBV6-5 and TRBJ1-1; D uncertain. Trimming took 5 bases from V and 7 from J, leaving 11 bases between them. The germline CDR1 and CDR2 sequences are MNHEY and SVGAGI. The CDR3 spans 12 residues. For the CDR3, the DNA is TGTGCCAGCAGTCGGACGGACGGTGAAGCTTTCTTT. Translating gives CASSRTDGEAFF.

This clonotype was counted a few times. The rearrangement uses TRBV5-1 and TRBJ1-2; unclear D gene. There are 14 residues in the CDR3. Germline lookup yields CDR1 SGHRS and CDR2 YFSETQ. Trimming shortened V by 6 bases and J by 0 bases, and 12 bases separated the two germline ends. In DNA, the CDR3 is TGCGCCAGCAAACAAGGAGGGTCTAACTATGGCTACACCTTC. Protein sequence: CASKQGGSNYGYTF.

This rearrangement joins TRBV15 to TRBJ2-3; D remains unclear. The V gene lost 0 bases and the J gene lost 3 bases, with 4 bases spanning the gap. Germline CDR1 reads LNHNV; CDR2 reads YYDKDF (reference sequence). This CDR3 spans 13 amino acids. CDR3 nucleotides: TGTGCCACCAGCAGAGATGGAACAGATACGCAGTATTTT. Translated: CATSRDGTDTQYF.

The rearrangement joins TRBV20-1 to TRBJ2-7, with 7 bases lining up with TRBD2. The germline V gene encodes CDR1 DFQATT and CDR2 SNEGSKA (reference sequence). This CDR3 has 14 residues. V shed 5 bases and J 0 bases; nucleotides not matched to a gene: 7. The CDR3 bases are TGCAGTGCTTACCGGGACTACCCCTCCTACGAGCAGTACTTC. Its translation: CSAYRDYPSYEQYF.

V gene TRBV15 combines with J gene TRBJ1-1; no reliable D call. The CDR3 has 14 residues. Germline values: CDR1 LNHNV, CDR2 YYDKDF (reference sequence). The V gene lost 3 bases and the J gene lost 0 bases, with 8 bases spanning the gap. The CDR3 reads CATSSYVVNTEAFF. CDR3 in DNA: TGTGCCACCAGCAGTTACGTGGTGAACACTGAAGCTTTCTTT.

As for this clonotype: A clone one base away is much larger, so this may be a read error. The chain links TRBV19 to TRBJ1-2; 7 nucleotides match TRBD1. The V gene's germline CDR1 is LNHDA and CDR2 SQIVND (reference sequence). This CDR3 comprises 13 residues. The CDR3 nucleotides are TGTGTCAGTAACGAGGGGCAGGGGGACGGCTACACCTTC. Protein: CVSNEGQGDGYTF.

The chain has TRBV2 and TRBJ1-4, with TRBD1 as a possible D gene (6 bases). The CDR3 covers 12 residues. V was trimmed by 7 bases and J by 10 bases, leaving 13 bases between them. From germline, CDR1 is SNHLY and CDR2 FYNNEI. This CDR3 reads CASTEGVTKLFF. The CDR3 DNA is TGTGCCAGCACGGAGGGGGTGACAAAACTGTTTTTT. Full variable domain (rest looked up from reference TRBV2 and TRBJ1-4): EPEVTQTPSHQVTQMGQEVILRCVPISNHLYFYWYRQILGQKVEFLVSFYNNEISEKSEIFDDQFSVERPDGSNFTLKIRSTKLEDSAMYFCASTEGVTKLFFGSGTQLSVL.

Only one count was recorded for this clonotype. As DNA, the CDR3 is TGTGCCAGCACCGAGACAGAAGAGACCCAGTACTTC. Translation: CASTETEETQYF. The rearrangement uses TRBV2 and TRBJ2-5, with D possibly TRBD1 on 5 matching bases. Per germline, CDR1 SNHLY and CDR2 FYNNEI. The CDR3 contains 12 residues. The V end was cut by 7 bases, the J end by 3 bases, with 9 bases between.

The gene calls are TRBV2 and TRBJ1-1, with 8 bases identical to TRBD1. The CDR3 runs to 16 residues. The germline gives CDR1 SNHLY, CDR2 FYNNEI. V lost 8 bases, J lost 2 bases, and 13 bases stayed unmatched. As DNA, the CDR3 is TGTGCCAGCTCACCTTATCAGGGGGCGCGAAACACTGAAGCTTTCTTT. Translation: CASSPYQGARNTEAFF.

Here the CDR3 DNA reads TGCGCCAGCAGCTACAGGACAGGTGGGATCACTGAAGCTTTCTTT. Protein sequence: CASSYRTGGITEAFF. The gene calls are TRBV4-1 and TRBJ1-1; 7 nucleotides match TRBD1. The V segment lost 5 bases and the J segment 4 bases; nucleotides outside the gene matches: 10. Germline CDR1 is MGHRA and CDR2 is YSYEKL. The CDR3 is made up of 15 amino acids.

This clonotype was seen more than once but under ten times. The CDR3 spells CSARGASGGALETQYF. The DNA of the CDR3 is TGCAGTGCTAGAGGGGCTAGCGGGGGGGCTTTAGAGACCCAGTACTTC. This chain connects TRBV20-1 to TRBJ2-5; 12 bases agree with TRBD2. This CDR3 is 16 amino acids long. V was clipped by 1 base and J by 4 bases; unmatched bases: 7. CDR1 is DFQATT and CDR2 is SNEGSKA in the germline V gene (reference sequence).

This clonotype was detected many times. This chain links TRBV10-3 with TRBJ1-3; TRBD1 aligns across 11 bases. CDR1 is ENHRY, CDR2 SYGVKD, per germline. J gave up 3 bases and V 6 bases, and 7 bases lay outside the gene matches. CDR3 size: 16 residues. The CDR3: CAIRGQGAVGGNTIYF. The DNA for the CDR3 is TGTGCCATCAGAGGACAGGGGGCTGTCGGTGGAAACACCATATATTTT.

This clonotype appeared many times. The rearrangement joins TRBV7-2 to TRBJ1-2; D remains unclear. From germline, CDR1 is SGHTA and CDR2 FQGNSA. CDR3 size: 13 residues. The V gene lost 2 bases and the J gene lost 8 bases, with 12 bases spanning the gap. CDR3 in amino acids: CASSLFLERGYTF. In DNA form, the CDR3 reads TGTGCCAGCAGCTTATTTCTAGAAAGGGGCTACACCTTC.

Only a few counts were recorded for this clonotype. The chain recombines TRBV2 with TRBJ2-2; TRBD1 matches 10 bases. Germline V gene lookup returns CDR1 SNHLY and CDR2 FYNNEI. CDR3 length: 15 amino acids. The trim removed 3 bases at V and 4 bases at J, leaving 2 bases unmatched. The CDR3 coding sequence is TGTGCCAGCAGTGAGACAGGGGGCATCACCGGGGAGCTGTTTTTT. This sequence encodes CASSETGGITGELFF.

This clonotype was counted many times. The CDR3 reads CASSVGPTGGYEQYF. The CDR3 DNA follows: TGTGCCAGCAGCGTAGGGCCGACAGGGGGCTACGAGCAGTACTTC. The V and J genes are TRBV9 and TRBJ2-7, with 9 bases matching TRBD1. The germline V gene encodes CDR1 SGDLS and CDR2 YYNGEE. The CDR3 loop spans 15 amino acids. V was pared by 0 bases and J by 3 bases, with 4 bases of the junction left unmatched. The full variable domain, in which reference TRBV9 and TRBJ2-7 provide the parts outside the CDR3, is DSGVTQTPKHLITATGQRVTLRCSPRSGDLSVYWYQQSLDQGLQFLIQYYNGEERAKGNILERFSAQQFPDLHSELNLSSLELGDSALYFCASSVGPTGGYEQYFGPGTRLTVT.

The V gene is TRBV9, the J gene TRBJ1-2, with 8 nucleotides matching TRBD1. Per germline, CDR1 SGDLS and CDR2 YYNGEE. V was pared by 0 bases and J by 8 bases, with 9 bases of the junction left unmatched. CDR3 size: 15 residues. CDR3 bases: TGTGCCAGCAGCGTAGAGGCAGGGGGCGGTTGGGGCTACACCTTC. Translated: CASSVEAGGGWGYTF.

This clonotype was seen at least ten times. CDR3 residues: CSVGGSAGNTIYF. In nucleotides, the CDR3 is TGCAGCGTTGGGGGAAGCGCTGGAAACACCATATATTTT. This chain uses TRBV29-1 with TRBJ1-3; D remains unclear. The V gene's germline CDR1 is SQVTM and CDR2 ANQGSEA. V lost 4 bases and J lost 2, with 9 bases in between. The CDR3 is 13 residues long.